Listed here are 26 T cell receptor beta chains from one sample, sequenced in a study of blood T cell repertoires in COVID-19. The assay was immunoSEQ multiplex PCR, and TCRdb's table has in-frame clones only and misses some. The sample shows 110,000 to 150,000 clones, just over 85% of them seen only once. What was sequenced was peripheral blood. The origin of the receptors is a woman aged 55-69 years with acute or convalescent COVID-19.

The rearrangement links TRBV2 to TRBJ2-2, with 7 bases matching TRBD2. Germline CDR1 and CDR2: SNHLY and FYNNEI. V trimming: 4 bases; J trimming: 5 bases; junction bases outside the gene matches: 1. This CDR3 contains 13 residues. CDR3 nucleotide sequence: TGTGCCAGCAGTGCTAGCGGTACCGGGGAGCTGTTTTTT. Its translation is CASSASGTGELFF.

The chain couples TRBV5-8 to TRBJ2-1, with 8 nucleotides matching TRBD2. CDR3 length: 16 amino acids. The V and J ends lost 4 bases and 3 bases, in that order; junction bases with no gene match: 9. Germline loops: CDR1 SGHTS, CDR2 YDEGEE. The CDR3 loop reads CASSPGLRGGYNEQFF. The CDR3 DNA is TGTGCCAGCAGCCCTGGGCTACGGGGGGGCTACAATGAGCAGTTCTTC.

The chain has TRBV4-3 and TRBJ2-2, with D unresolved. Germline V gives CDR1 LGHNA, CDR2 YSLEER. V lost 0 bases and J 2 bases, leaving 10 bases between the germline ends. The CDR3 runs to 16 residues. The CDR3 here is CASSQDRLENTGELFF. Written as DNA, the CDR3 is TGCGCCAGCAGCCAAGATCGGCTAGAAAACACCGGGGAGCTGTTTTTT.

The genes are TRBV7-3 and TRBJ1-1; no reliable D call. CDR3 length equals 14 residues. Germline V CDR1 and CDR2: SGHTA, FQGTGA. Trimming took off 2 bases at V and 3 bases at J, with 10 bases between the two ends. In nucleotides, the CDR3 is TGTGCCAGCAGCTTATCTAATGTGGACACTGAAGCTTTCTTT. Protein product: CASSLSNVDTEAFF.

V is TRBV5-1 and J is TRBJ1-2; 8 bases are a match to TRBD1. Germline CDR1 SGHRS, CDR2 YFSETQ. V trimming: 4 bases; J trimming: 2 bases; junction bases outside the gene matches: 7. The CDR3 extends over 15 amino acids. This CDR3 reads CASSPWTGPNYGYTF. CDR3 DNA sequence: TGCGCCAGCAGCCCCTGGACAGGGCCCAACTATGGCTACACCTTC.

This chain links TRBV19 with TRBJ2-7; 12 positions match TRBD1. The CDR3 is made up of 13 amino acids. Germline V lookup: CDR1 LNHDA, CDR2 SQIVND (reference sequence). V was clipped by 8 bases and J by 10 bases; unmatched bases: 9. DNA for the CDR3: TGTGCCAGTCGTCCCGGGACAGGGGGCAGCCAGTACTTC. This codes for CASRPGTGGSQYF.

The DNA of the CDR3 is TGTGCCAGCTCAGCTTCGGGGGGGTTGGAGACCCAGTACTTC. As protein: CASSASGGLETQYF. The rearrangement joins TRBV7-2 to TRBJ2-5, with TRBD2 matching over 8 bases. This CDR3 contains 14 residues. Germline CDR1 reads SGHTA; CDR2 reads FQGNSA. V dropped 8 bases and J dropped 5; count of bases not matched to a gene: 10.

The V and J genes are TRBV27 and TRBJ2-7, with a tentative D call TRBD2 (6 bases). There are 14 residues in the CDR3. V lost 5 bases and J 5 bases, leaving 16 bases between the germline ends. CDR1 is MNHEY, CDR2 SMNVEV, per germline (reference sequence). CDR3 region: CASSLLEGANEQYF. CDR3 sequence (DNA): TGTGCCAGCAGTCTTCTGGAGGGAGCTAACGAGCAGTACTTC.

CDR3 coding DNA: TGTGCCAGCAGCGAGGAGGCGCGGGGGGGTAAGGTCGATGAGCAGTTCTTC. It yields the protein CASSEEARGGKVDEQFF. The chain combines TRBV7-2 with TRBJ2-1; 9 bases agree with TRBD2. V was clipped by 5 bases and J by 8 bases; unmatched bases: 16. The CDR3 spans 17 residues. Germline CDR1 and CDR2: SGHTA and FQGNSA.

This clone was seen more than once but under ten times. The CDR3 sequence is CASSLQGYPSYEQYF. In DNA form, the CDR3 reads TGTGCCAGCAGCTTACAGGGATACCCTTCCTACGAGCAGTACTTC. This chain links TRBV7-2 with TRBJ2-7; D may be TRBD1 (5 bases). Trimming removed 2 bases from V and 1 base from J, with 12 bases in between. Germline assignment: CDR1 SGHTA and CDR2 FQGNSA. The CDR3 runs 15 residues.

This chain links TRBV7-2 with TRBJ1-5; D is perhaps TRBD1 (5 bases). The V and J ends lost 1 base and 0 bases respectively, with 10 bases between them. CDR1 is SGHTA, CDR2 FQGNSA, per germline. There are 16 residues in the CDR3. CDR3 DNA sequence: TGTGCCAGCAGCTTAGGGAGGGGCTATAGCAATCAGCCCCAGCATTTT. Translating gives CASSLGRGYSNQPQHF.

The J gene is TRBJ1-2, the V gene TRBV28, with D tentatively TRBD1 (6 bases). Germline V gene data show CDR1 as MDHEN and CDR2 as SYDVKM. The CDR3 contains 15 residues. The ends were cut back, 5 bases at V and 2 bases at J, with 15 bases in the middle. The CDR3 spells CASSPTGWGNYGYTF. For the CDR3, the DNA is TGTGCCAGCAGTCCAACAGGGTGGGGGAACTATGGCTACACCTTC.

The J gene is TRBJ1-6, the V gene TRBV28; no firm D call. V lost 1 base, J lost 14 bases, and 9 bases lay in between. The germline V gene has CDR1 MDHEN and CDR2 SYDVKM. This CDR3 has 12 amino acids. The chain's CDR3 is CASSLLEGTLHF. The CDR3 bases are TGTGCCAGCAGTTTATTGGAGGGCACCCTCCACTTT. Drawing the rest from reference TRBV28 and TRBJ1-6, the complete variable domain is DVKVTQSSRYLVKRTGEKVFLECVQDMDHENMFWYRQDPGLGLRLIYFSYDVKMKEKGDIPEGYSVSREKKERFSLILESASTNQTSMYLCASSLLEGTLHFGNGTRLTVT.

This chain joins TRBV6-5 and TRBJ1-2; tentatively, D is TRBD1 (6 bases). CDR1 and CDR2 from the germline V gene are MNHEY and SVGAGI. The CDR3 contains 13 residues. The V and J ends lost 8 bases and 4 bases respectively, with 14 bases between them. Here the CDR3 reads CASGYRDGYGYTF. CDR3 DNA sequence: TGTGCCAGCGGGTACAGGGATGGCTATGGCTACACCTTC.

V gene TRBV7-9 combines with J gene TRBJ2-2; weak D call: TRBD1 (6 bases). V was pared by 5 bases and J by 7 bases, with 11 bases between. The CDR3 has 13 residues. CDR1 is SEHNR, CDR2 FQNEAQ, per germline (reference sequence). CDR3 sequence (DNA): TGTGCCAGCAGCACGGACAGCGACGGGGAGCTGTTTTTT. Protein product: CASSTDSDGELFF.

The chain combines TRBV11-1 with TRBJ2-7; D is uncertain. V lost 4 bases, J lost 3 bases, and 10 bases lay in between. The CDR3 is 13 amino acids. The germline V gene has CDR1 SGHAT and CDR2 FQDESV (reference sequence). CDR3: CASSSNRFYEQYF. CDR3 in DNA: TGTGCCAGCAGCTCGAACAGATTCTACGAGCAGTACTTC.

This chain joins TRBV7-2 and TRBJ2-3; perhaps TRBD1 as D (6 bases). The ends were cut back, 5 bases at V and 0 bases at J, with 12 bases in the middle. Germline V gene sequence: CDR1 SGHTA, CDR2 FQGNSA. This CDR3 comprises 15 residues. The CDR3 DNA is TGTGCCAGCAGCCAGGGGCATACTAGCACAGATACGCAGTATTTT. Protein product: CASSQGHTSTDTQYF.

The V call is TRBV7-2, the J call TRBJ2-5; no reliable D call. Germline CDR1 reads SGHTA; CDR2 reads FQGNSA. CDR3 length: 13 amino acids. Trimming took 1 base from V and 4 from J, leaving 7 bases between them. CDR3 residues: CASSLVFGETQYF. CDR3 coding DNA: TGTGCCAGCAGCTTAGTGTTCGGAGAGACCCAGTACTTC.

V gene TRBV12-3 or TRBV12-4 combines with J gene TRBJ1-1; a weak D match, TRBD1 (6 bases). The CDR3 covers 13 residues. Deletions cut 6 bases from V and 1 base from J, with 9 bases between. The CDR3 coding sequence is TGTGCCAGCAGCGACAGGCCGAACACTGAAGCTTTCTTT. Translated: CASSDRPNTEAFF.

The gene calls are TRBV4-1 and TRBJ1-3; D might be TRBD1 (6 bases). This CDR3 comprises 18 residues. The germline gives CDR1 MGHRA, CDR2 YSYEKL. Trimming pared 3 bases from V and 2 bases from J, leaving 20 bases between. The CDR3 bases are TGCGCCAGCAGCCAGATATTTAACAGGGTTCGAACTGGAAACACCATATATTTT. Its protein is CASSQIFNRVRTGNTIYF.

This clone is a singleton in its sample. CDR3 bases: TGTGCCAGCAGCCCCTTGGGCGAGGGGGTGGATGGCTACACCTTC. Amino acid sequence: CASSPLGEGVDGYTF. The J gene is TRBJ1-2, the V gene TRBV7-3; D perhaps matches TRBD1 (6 bases). V shed 5 bases and J shed 6 bases, with 19 bases lying between them. This CDR3 comprises 15 residues. Germline-derived CDR1 and CDR2 are SGHTA and FQGTGA.

This chain links TRBV30 with TRBJ2-7, with TRBD1 identical over 8 bases. The CDR3 has 19 amino acids. With 3 bases clipped from V and 7 bases from J, the junction kept 26 bases outside the gene matches. The germline V gene has CDR1 GTSNPN and CDR2 SVGIG (reference sequence). The DNA for the CDR3 is TGTGCCTGGAGCGGAATAAGAAATGCGGACAGGGTCGAGAGGAGAGAGCAGTACTTC. Protein sequence: CAWSGIRNADRVERREQYF.

The chain employs TRBV5-1 and TRBJ2-7; 9 positions agree with TRBD1. Germline CDR1 reads SGHRS; CDR2 reads YFSETQ. The CDR3 loop spans 14 amino acids. The V segment lost 3 bases and the J segment 6 bases; nucleotides outside the gene matches: 7. The CDR3 coding sequence is TGCGCCAGCAGCTCCGGGACAGGGTTCGGCGAGCAGTACTTC. Translation: CASSSGTGFGEQYF. Full variable domain (remainder filled in from reference TRBV5-1 and TRBJ2-7): KAGVTQTPRYLIKTRGQQVTLSCSPISGHRSVSWYQQTPGQGLQFLFEYFSETQRNKGNFPGRFSGRQFSNSRSEMNVSTLELGDSALYLCASSSGTGFGEQYFGPGTRLTVT.

The chain employs TRBV4-1 and TRBJ1-1; no reliable D call. With 0 bases removed from V and 5 bases from J, the gap between germline ends came to 13 bases. Germline V gene sequence: CDR1 MGHRA, CDR2 YSYEKL. The CDR3 totals 15 residues. CDR3 sequence reads: CASSQDLGYATEAFF. The CDR3 DNA is TGCGCCAGCAGCCAAGATCTCGGGTACGCGACTGAAGCTTTCTTT.

The chain couples TRBV7-3 to TRBJ2-3; 11 nucleotides line up with TRBD1. There are 15 residues in the CDR3. In germline, CDR1 is SGHTA, CDR2 FQGTGA. Losses at the gene ends were 5 bases for V and 5 bases for J; bases not matched to a gene: 6. CDR3 loop: CASSPWTGGQDTQYF. CDR3 nucleotide sequence: TGTGCCAGCAGCCCCTGGACAGGGGGCCAAGATACGCAGTATTTT.

The chain employs TRBV13 and TRBJ2-6, with 15 bases that match TRBD2. V lost 3 bases and J lost 4; bases outside the gene matches: 4. Germline V gene sequence: CDR1 PRHDT, CDR2 FYEKMQ (reference sequence). The CDR3 is made up of 18 amino acids. The CDR3 bases are TGTGCCAGCAGCTTTGGACTAGCGGGGGGGCCCGGGGCCAACGTCCTGACTTTC. It codes for CASSFGLAGGPGANVLTF. Full variable domain (remainder filled in from reference TRBV13 and TRBJ2-6): AAGVIQSPRHLIKEKRETATLKCYPIPRHDTVYWYQQGPGQDPQFLISFYEKMQSDKGSIPDRFSAQQFSDYHSELNMSSLELGDSALYFCASSFGLAGGPGANVLTFGAGSRLTVL.